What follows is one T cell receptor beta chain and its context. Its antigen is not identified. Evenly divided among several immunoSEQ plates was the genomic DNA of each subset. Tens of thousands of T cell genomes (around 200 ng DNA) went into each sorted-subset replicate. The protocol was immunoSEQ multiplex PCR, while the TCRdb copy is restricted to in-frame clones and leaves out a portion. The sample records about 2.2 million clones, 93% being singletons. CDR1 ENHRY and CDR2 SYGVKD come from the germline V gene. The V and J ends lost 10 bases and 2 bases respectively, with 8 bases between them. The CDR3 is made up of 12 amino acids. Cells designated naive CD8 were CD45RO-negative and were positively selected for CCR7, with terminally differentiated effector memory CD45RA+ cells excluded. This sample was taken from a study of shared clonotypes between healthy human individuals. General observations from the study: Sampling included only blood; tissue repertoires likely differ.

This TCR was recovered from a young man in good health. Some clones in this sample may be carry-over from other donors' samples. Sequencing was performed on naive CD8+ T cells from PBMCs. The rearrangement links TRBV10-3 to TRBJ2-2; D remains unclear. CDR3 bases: TGTGCCACGCGCGTCAACACCGGGGAGCTGTTTTTT. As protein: CATRVNTGELFF.